A selection of T cell receptor beta chains follows, all from one sample in a study of identical twins. One entry per CDR3 protein results from TCRdb running MiXCR on the 5' RACE reads. The table includes 250,000 to 350,000 distinct CDR3 sequences, 6.5% to 9.5% detected once. These data also formed part of another study, on yellow fever vaccine responses in identical twins.

Sequencing input: memory (CD45RO+) T cells sorted from blood. These receptors were collected from a woman between 18 and 29 years old in good health. The CDR3 runs from the conserved cysteine through the conserved F or W. The order of the fields is CDR3 DNA, CDR3 protein, J gene, D gene, V gene, clone size. The D gene is left open where the match is weak. A clone size is listed for some rows: how often the clone was seen (once, few, many), or a class if it is expanded.

DNA: TGTGCCAGCAGCCAACCTTCTAGCGGGTCAGGGGCAGATACGCAGTATTTT
CDR3: CASSQPSSGSGADTQYF
J: TRBJ2-3
D: TRBD2
V: TRBV4-2
size: .

DNA: TGTGCCAGCAGCGTAGGGCAGATGTATGAGCAGTTCTTC
CDR3: CASSVGQMYEQFF
J: TRBJ2-1
D: .
V: TRBV9
size: many

DNA: TGTGCCATCAGCCCAGGACTAGCGATGGAACAGTACTTC
CDR3: CAISPGLAMEQYF
J: TRBJ2-7
D: TRBD2
V: TRBV10-3
size: few

DNA: TGTGCCAGCAGCTTATGGGGAGCGGGAGTGGACGAGCAGTACTTC
CDR3: CASSLWGAGVDEQYF
J: TRBJ2-7
D: TRBD2
V: TRBV7-9
size: .

DNA: TGTGCCAGCAGTTCTGCGGGCAGGATCTATGGCTACACCTTC
CDR3: CASSSAGRIYGYTF
J: TRBJ1-2
D: .
V: TRBV28
size: .

DNA: TGTGCCAGCAGCTTAGTTACTAGCGGGGGTAGCACAGATACGCAGTATTTT
CDR3: CASSLVTSGGSTDTQYF
J: TRBJ2-3
D: TRBD2
V: TRBV7-6
size: .

DNA: TGCGCCAGCAGCCTGACAGGGTACGATGAGCAGTTCTTC
CDR3: CASSLTGYDEQFF
J: TRBJ2-1
D: TRBD1
V: TRBV5-1
size: .

DNA: TGTGCCAGCAGCCTGGGACTAGCAGGGAATGAGCAGTTCTTC
CDR3: CASSLGLAGNEQFF
J: TRBJ2-1
D: TRBD2
V: TRBV11-3
size: .

DNA: TGCAGTGCCGGGGGGACAGGATATCAGCCCCAGCATTTT
CDR3: CSAGGTGYQPQHF
J: TRBJ1-5
D: TRBD1
V: TRBV20-1
size: few

DNA: TGTGCCAGCAGCACAGGGGGCGGGACGTTGAACACTGAAGCTTTCTTT
CDR3: CASSTGGGTLNTEAFF
J: TRBJ1-1
D: TRBD1
V: TRBV2
size: many

DNA: TGCAGTGCCGAGAACACTGAAGCTTTCTTT
CDR3: CSAENTEAFF
J: TRBJ1-1
D: .
V: TRBV20-1
size: .

DNA: TGTGCCAGCAAGAACGGCAGGAACTATGGCTACACCTTC
CDR3: CASKNGRNYGYTF
J: TRBJ1-2
D: .
V: TRBV2
size: .

DNA: TGTGCCAGCAGTGAATTGTGGGACAGGGGGGCCCATTCCAATAATTCACCCCTCCACTTT
CDR3: CASSELWDRGAHSNNSPLHF
J: TRBJ1-6
D: TRBD1
V: TRBV2
size: .

DNA: TGTGCCAGCGCCAGAGACAGGGATGGTGCCAAAAACATTCAGTACTTC
CDR3: CASARDRDGAKNIQYF
J: TRBJ2-4
D: TRBD1
V: TRBV12-3/TRBV12-4
size: few

DNA: TGCGCCAGCAGCTTGGCCACGGGCTCCTACGAGCAGTACTTC
CDR3: CASSLATGSYEQYF
J: TRBJ2-7
D: .
V: TRBV5-1
size: many

DNA: TGTGCCAGCAGTGAGGGGGGGGCGGCACAAGAGACCCAGTACTTC
CDR3: CASSEGGAAQETQYF
J: TRBJ2-5
D: .
V: TRBV2
size: .

DNA: TGTGCCAGCAGCAAGTTTGTGAGCGGGGATTCGGAAAAACTGTTTTTT
CDR3: CASSKFVSGDSEKLFF
J: TRBJ1-4
D: .
V: TRBV21-1
size: .

DNA: TGTGCCAGCGCGGGGGGCGGGAGCCGGACAGATACGCAGTATTTT
CDR3: CASAGGGSRTDTQYF
J: TRBJ2-3
D: TRBD2
V: TRBV12-3/TRBV12-4
size: many

DNA: TGCAGTGCTCAACCTCGGGCGTACCAAGAGACCCAGTACTTC
CDR3: CSAQPRAYQETQYF
J: TRBJ2-5
D: .
V: TRBV20-1
size: .

DNA: TGTGCCAGCAGTTTAAGTGGGGAAAACACCGGGGAGCTGTTTTTT
CDR3: CASSLSGENTGELFF
J: TRBJ2-2
D: .
V: TRBV12-3/TRBV12-4
size: many

DNA: TGTGCCAGCAGCTTAGCCGTACAGACCTATGGCTACACCTTC
CDR3: CASSLAVQTYGYTF
J: TRBJ1-2
D: .
V: TRBV7-2
size: few

DNA: TGCGCCAGCAGCCCGAGGACTAGCGGAAGCTCCTACGAGCAGTACTTC
CDR3: CASSPRTSGSSYEQYF
J: TRBJ2-7
D: TRBD2
V: TRBV5-1
size: .

DNA: TGTGCCAGCAGTTTGGCAGGGGCCTTCTATGGCTACACCTTC
CDR3: CASSLAGAFYGYTF
J: TRBJ1-2
D: .
V: TRBV28
size: .

DNA: TGTGCCAGCAGCCAGGGTGTTACCTACAATGAGCAGTTCTTC
CDR3: CASSQGVTYNEQFF
J: TRBJ2-1
D: .
V: TRBV14
size: few

DNA: TGTGCCAGCAGTTTACGAAGAACAGATACGCAGTATTTT
CDR3: CASSLRRTDTQYF
J: TRBJ2-3
D: .
V: TRBV27
size: many

DNA: TGTGCCAGTAGTGGGGGCCTTAGCAATCAGCCCCAGCATTTT
CDR3: CASSGGLSNQPQHF
J: TRBJ1-5
D: .
V: TRBV19
size: few

DNA: TGTGCCACCAGCAGAGATCTCGTGGCAGGGGGGAATGAGCAGTTCTTC
CDR3: CATSRDLVAGGNEQFF
J: TRBJ2-1
D: .
V: TRBV15
size: many

DNA: TGTGCCAGCAGAGGGGGACTAGTCAATGAGCAGTTCTTC
CDR3: CASRGGLVNEQFF
J: TRBJ2-1
D: TRBD2
V: TRBV2
size: .

DNA: TGTGCCAGCCGCCGGACAGGGACCGGGGAGCTGTTTTTT
CDR3: CASRRTGTGELFF
J: TRBJ2-2
D: TRBD1
V: TRBV27
size: few

DNA: TGCAGTGCTGGGGGGGGCAGGGGAAGTAAGGATGGCTACACCTTC
CDR3: CSAGGGRGSKDGYTF
J: TRBJ1-2
D: .
V: TRBV20-1
size: .

DNA: TGTGCCAGCAGTTTCCCTGGACATCTAGCCAAAAACATTCAGTACTTC
CDR3: CASSFPGHLAKNIQYF
J: TRBJ2-4
D: .
V: TRBV28
size: .

DNA: TGTGCCACCAGTGTCGGGACAGCCACCGGGGAGCTGTTTTTT
CDR3: CATSVGTATGELFF
J: TRBJ2-2
D: TRBD1
V: TRBV24-1
size: .

DNA: TGCAGTGCAAGGACTAGCGGGCCTTATACGCAGTATTTT
CDR3: CSARTSGPYTQYF
J: TRBJ2-3
D: TRBD2
V: TRBV20-1
size: .

DNA: TGTGCCAGCCGCTGGGGCAGGGAAACGGGGATTCAGCCCCAGCATTTT
CDR3: CASRWGRETGIQPQHF
J: TRBJ1-5
D: .
V: TRBV3-1
size: many

DNA: TGTGCCAGCAGCCCTGGGCCCGACGGGACGGCCTACGAGCAGTACTTC
CDR3: CASSPGPDGTAYEQYF
J: TRBJ2-7
D: .
V: TRBV12-1
size: .

DNA: TGTGCCAGCAGCGACAGGCATAATTCACCCCTCCACTTT
CDR3: CASSDRHNSPLHF
J: TRBJ1-6
D: .
V: TRBV2
size: few

DNA: TGTGCCAGTAGTATGAGTCTCTCTGGGGCCAACGTCCTGACTTTC
CDR3: CASSMSLSGANVLTF
J: TRBJ2-6
D: .
V: TRBV19
size: .

DNA: TGTGCCATCTCCCCCTCGGGAGTCTCCTACGAGCAGTACTTC
CDR3: CAISPSGVSYEQYF
J: TRBJ2-7
D: .
V: TRBV10-3
size: .

DNA: TGTGCCAGCACCCCAGCCCAGGCCGGGGGTGGCGAACCCCTCCACTTT
CDR3: CASTPAQAGGGEPLHF
J: TRBJ1-6
D: .
V: TRBV12-3/TRBV12-4
size: many

DNA: TGCAGTGCTCAGGCTAGCGGGACGCAAGAGACCCAGTACTTC
CDR3: CSAQASGTQETQYF
J: TRBJ2-5
D: TRBD2
V: TRBV20-1
size: .

DNA: TGTGCCAGCAGCTTAGAGGGACTAGCGGGGGACCCTTGGAATGAGCAGTTCTTC
CDR3: CASSLEGLAGDPWNEQFF
J: TRBJ2-1
D: TRBD2
V: TRBV11-2
size: many

DNA: TGTGCCAGCAGTTCAGGGACGGGAAACAATCAGCCCCAGCATTTT
CDR3: CASSSGTGNNQPQHF
J: TRBJ1-5
D: .
V: TRBV27
size: few

DNA: TGTGCCAGCTCACCAACAGCGGATTCACCCCTCCACTTT
CDR3: CASSPTADSPLHF
J: TRBJ1-6
D: .
V: TRBV18
size: .

DNA: TGTGCCAGCAGCCCACGGACCAACAATGAGCAGTTCTTC
CDR3: CASSPRTNNEQFF
J: TRBJ2-1
D: .
V: TRBV3-1
size: .

DNA: TGTGCCAGCAGACAGGACAGGGGACTCTCTGGGGCCAACGTCCTGACTTTC
CDR3: CASRQDRGLSGANVLTF
J: TRBJ2-6
D: TRBD1
V: TRBV28
size: .

DNA: TGTGCCAGTAGTATGGGGACAAAGTACCAAGAGACCCAGTACTTC
CDR3: CASSMGTKYQETQYF
J: TRBJ2-5
D: .
V: TRBV19
size: .

DNA: TGCGCCAGCAGCTACAGGGAACGGGAGACCCAGTACTTC
CDR3: CASSYRERETQYF
J: TRBJ2-5
D: .
V: TRBV4-1
size: few

DNA: TGTGCCAGCAGTGGGACAGGGGGCGTCGGTCAGCCCCAGCATTTT
CDR3: CASSGTGGVGQPQHF
J: TRBJ1-5
D: TRBD1
V: TRBV6-1
size: .

DNA: TGTGCCAGCAGTAGTAGCGGGAGGGCCGGAGATACGCAGTATTTT
CDR3: CASSSSGRAGDTQYF
J: TRBJ2-3
D: TRBD2
V: TRBV2
size: .

DNA: TGTGCCACAACTGGGGGGCCTAATGAAAAACTGTTTTTT
CDR3: CATTGGPNEKLFF
J: TRBJ1-4
D: .
V: TRBV12-3/TRBV12-4
size: .

DNA: TGTGCCAGCAGCGTAGGTCCGGGAGACACAGATACGCAGTATTTT
CDR3: CASSVGPGDTDTQYF
J: TRBJ2-3
D: .
V: TRBV9
size: .

DNA: TGCGCCAGCAGCTTGGAGGTGGGGGGCACTGAAGCTTTCTTT
CDR3: CASSLEVGGTEAFF
J: TRBJ1-1
D: .
V: TRBV5-1
size: few

DNA: TGTGCCAGCAGCCTGACAGGGATTCAGCCCCAGCATTTT
CDR3: CASSLTGIQPQHF
J: TRBJ1-5
D: TRBD1
V: TRBV7-2
size: few

DNA: TGTGCCAGCAGCCCTCGACAGGGTAGGAACGAGCAGTACTTC
CDR3: CASSPRQGRNEQYF
J: TRBJ2-7
D: TRBD1
V: TRBV9
size: few

DNA: TGTGCCAGCAGCGCGGGGGGGCTGAGGGCGTATACGCAGTATTTT
CDR3: CASSAGGLRAYTQYF
J: TRBJ2-3
D: TRBD2
V: TRBV12-3/TRBV12-4
size: many

DNA: TGCGCCAGCAGCCCGGGACTACGCGACCAAGAGACCCAGTACTTC
CDR3: CASSPGLRDQETQYF
J: TRBJ2-5
D: TRBD2
V: TRBV5-1
size: .

DNA: TGTGCCAGCAGTCAGGGGAAGCAAAAGAATGAGCAGTACTTC
CDR3: CASSQGKQKNEQYF
J: TRBJ2-7
D: .
V: TRBV6-1
size: few

DNA: TGTGCCAGCAGCTCCCCGGGACAAAAATTTGGGGCCAACGTCCTGACTTTC
CDR3: CASSSPGQKFGANVLTF
J: TRBJ2-6
D: .
V: TRBV7-8
size: few

DNA: TGTGCCAGCAGTACGGGACTCGCAGGAGATGAGCAGTTCTTC
CDR3: CASSTGLAGDEQFF
J: TRBJ2-1
D: .
V: TRBV6-4
size: many